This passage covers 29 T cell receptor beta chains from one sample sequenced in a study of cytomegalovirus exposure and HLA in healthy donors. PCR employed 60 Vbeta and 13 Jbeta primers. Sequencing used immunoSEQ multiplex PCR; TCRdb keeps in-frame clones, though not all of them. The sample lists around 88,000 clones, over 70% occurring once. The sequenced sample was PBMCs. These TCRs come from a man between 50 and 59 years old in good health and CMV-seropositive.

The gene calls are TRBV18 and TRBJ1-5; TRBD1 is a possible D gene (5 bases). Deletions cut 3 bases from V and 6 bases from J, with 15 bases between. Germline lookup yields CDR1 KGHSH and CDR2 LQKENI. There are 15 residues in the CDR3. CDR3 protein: CASSPGGGYSQPQHF. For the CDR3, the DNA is TGTGCCAGCTCACCCGGCGGGGGGTACAGTCAGCCCCAGCATTTT. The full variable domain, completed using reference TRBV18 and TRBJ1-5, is NAGVMQNPRHLVRRRGQEARLRCSPMKGHSHVYWYRQLPEEGLKFMVYLQKENIIDESGMPKERFSAEFPKEGPSILRIQQVVRGDSAAYFCASSPGGGYSQPQHFGDGTRLSIL.

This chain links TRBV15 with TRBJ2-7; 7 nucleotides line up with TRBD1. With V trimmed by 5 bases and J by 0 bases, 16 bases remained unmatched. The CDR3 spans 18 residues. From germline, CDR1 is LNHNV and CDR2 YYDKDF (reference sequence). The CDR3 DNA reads TGTGCCACCAGCGTAGACAGGGTCTCGGCCTTGATCTCCTACGAGCAGTACTTC. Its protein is CATSVDRVSALISYEQYF. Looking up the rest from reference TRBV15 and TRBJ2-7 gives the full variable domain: DAMVIQNPRYQVTQFGKPVTLSCSQTLNHNVMYWYQQKSSQAPKLLFHYYDKDFNNEADTPDNFQSRRPNTSFCFLDIRSPGLGDTAMYLCATSVDRVSALISYEQYFGPGTRLTVT.

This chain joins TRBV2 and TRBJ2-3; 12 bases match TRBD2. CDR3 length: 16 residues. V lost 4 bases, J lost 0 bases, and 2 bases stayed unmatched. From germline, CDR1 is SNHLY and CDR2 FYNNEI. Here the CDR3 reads CASSGGLAGSTDTQYF. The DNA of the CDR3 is TGTGCCAGCAGTGGAGGACTAGCGGGGAGCACAGATACGCAGTATTTT.

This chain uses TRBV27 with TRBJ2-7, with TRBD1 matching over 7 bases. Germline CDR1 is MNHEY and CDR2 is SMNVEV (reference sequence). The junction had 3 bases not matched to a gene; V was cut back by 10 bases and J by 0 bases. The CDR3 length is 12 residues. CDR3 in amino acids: CATGTDSYEQYF. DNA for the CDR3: TGTGCCACTGGGACAGACTCCTACGAGCAGTACTTC.

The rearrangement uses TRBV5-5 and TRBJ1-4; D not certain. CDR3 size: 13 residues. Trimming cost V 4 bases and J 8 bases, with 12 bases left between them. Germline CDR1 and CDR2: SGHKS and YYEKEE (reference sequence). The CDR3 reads CASSLNLMEKLFF. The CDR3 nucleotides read TGTGCCAGCAGCCTGAACCTAATGGAAAAACTGTTTTTT. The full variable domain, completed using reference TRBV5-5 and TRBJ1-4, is DAGVTQSPTHLIKTRGQQVTLRCSPISGHKSVSWYQQVLGQGPQFIFQYYEKEERGRGNFPDRFSARQFPNYSSELNVNALLLGDSALYLCASSLNLMEKLFFGSGTQLSVL.

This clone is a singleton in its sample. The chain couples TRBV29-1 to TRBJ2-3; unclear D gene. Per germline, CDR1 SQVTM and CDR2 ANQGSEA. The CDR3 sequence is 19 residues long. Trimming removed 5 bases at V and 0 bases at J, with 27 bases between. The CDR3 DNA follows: TGCAGCGTTTACCCGGGTCCGGAGATTGGGTCGAAAAGCACAGATACGCAGTATTTT. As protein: CSVYPGPEIGSKSTDTQYF.

The CDR3 DNA sequence: TGCAGCACCGAATCGGTGGACAGGGGGCCATGGGGCTACACCTTC. Translated: CSTESVDRGPWGYTF. The V and J genes are TRBV29-1 and TRBJ1-2; 11 positions agree with TRBD1. The germline V gene has CDR1 SQVTM and CDR2 ANQGSEA. CDR3 length: 15 residues. V lost 8 bases and J lost 8; bases outside the gene matches: 16.

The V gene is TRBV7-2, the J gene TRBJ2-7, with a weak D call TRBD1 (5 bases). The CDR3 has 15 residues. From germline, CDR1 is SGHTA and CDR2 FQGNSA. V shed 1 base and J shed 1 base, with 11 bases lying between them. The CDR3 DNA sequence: TGTGCCAGCAGCTTAGTTGCACAGGAGTCCTACGAGCAGTACTTC. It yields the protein CASSLVAQESYEQYF.

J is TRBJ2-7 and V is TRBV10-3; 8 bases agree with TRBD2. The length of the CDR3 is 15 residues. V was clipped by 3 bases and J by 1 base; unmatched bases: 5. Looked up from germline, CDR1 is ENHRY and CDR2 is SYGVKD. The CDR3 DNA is TGTGCCATCAGTGACAGAAGCGGGGGATCCTACGAGCAGTACTTC. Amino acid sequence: CAISDRSGGSYEQYF.

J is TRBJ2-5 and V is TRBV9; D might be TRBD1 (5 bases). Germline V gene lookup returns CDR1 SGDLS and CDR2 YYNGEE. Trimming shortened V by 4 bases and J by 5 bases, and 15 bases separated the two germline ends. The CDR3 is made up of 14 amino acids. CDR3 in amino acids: CASSRGGAEETQYF. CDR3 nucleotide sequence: TGTGCCAGCAGCAGAGGTGGGGCCGAGGAGACCCAGTACTTC.

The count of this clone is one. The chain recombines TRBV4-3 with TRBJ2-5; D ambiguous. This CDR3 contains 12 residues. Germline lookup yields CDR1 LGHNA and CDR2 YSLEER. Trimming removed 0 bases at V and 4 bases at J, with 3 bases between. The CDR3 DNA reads TGCGCCAGCAGCCAAGATCGAGAGACCCAGTACTTC. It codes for CASSQDRETQYF.

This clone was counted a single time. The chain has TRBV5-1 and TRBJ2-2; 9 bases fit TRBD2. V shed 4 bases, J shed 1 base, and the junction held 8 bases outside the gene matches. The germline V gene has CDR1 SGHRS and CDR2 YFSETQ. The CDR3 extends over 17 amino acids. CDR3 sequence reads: CASSPGGSGGNTGELFF. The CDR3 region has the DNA TGCGCCAGCAGCCCCGGTGGTAGCGGGGGGAACACCGGGGAGCTGTTTTTT.

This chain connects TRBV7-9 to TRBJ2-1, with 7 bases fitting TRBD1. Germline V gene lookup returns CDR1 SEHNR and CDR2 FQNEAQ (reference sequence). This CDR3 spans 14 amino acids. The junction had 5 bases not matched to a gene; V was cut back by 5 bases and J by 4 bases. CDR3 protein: CASSAPGQYNEQFF. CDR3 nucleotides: TGTGCCAGCAGCGCACCGGGACAGTACAATGAGCAGTTCTTC.

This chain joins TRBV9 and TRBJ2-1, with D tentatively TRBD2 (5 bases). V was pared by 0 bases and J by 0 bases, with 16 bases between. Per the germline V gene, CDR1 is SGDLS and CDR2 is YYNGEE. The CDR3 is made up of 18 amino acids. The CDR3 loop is CASSVGLAGTSSYNEQFF. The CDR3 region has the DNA TGTGCCAGCAGCGTAGGGCTAGCTGGCACCTCCTCCTACAATGAGCAGTTCTTC.

CDR3 coding DNA: TGTGCCAGCAGTATCGGGACAGGGGACACTGAAGCTTTCTTT. Protein product: CASSIGTGDTEAFF. The chain recombines TRBV7-3 with TRBJ1-1, with TRBD1 identical over 10 bases. Germline V lookup: CDR1 SGHTA, CDR2 FQGTGA. J gave up 3 bases and V 6 bases, and 4 bases lay outside the gene matches. The CDR3 runs to 14 residues. The full variable domain, with the rest looked up from reference TRBV7-3 and TRBJ1-1, is GAGVSQTPSNKVTEKGKYVELRCDPISGHTALYWYRQSLGQGPEFLIYFQGTGAADDSGLPNDRFFAVRPEGSVSTLKIQRTERGDSAVYLCASSIGTGDTEAFFGQGTRLTVV.

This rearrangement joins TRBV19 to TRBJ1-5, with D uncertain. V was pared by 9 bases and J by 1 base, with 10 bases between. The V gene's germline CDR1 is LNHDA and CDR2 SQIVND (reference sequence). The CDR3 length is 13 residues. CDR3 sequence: CARSTDSNQPQHF. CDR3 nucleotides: TGTGCCAGGTCGACTGACAGCAATCAGCCCCAGCATTTT.

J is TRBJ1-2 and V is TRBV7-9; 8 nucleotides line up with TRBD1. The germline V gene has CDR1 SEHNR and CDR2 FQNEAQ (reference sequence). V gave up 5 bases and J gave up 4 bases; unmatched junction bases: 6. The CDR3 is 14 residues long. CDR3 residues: CASSPGTGFYGYTF. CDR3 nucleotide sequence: TGTGCCAGCAGCCCAGGGACAGGTTTCTATGGCTACACCTTC.

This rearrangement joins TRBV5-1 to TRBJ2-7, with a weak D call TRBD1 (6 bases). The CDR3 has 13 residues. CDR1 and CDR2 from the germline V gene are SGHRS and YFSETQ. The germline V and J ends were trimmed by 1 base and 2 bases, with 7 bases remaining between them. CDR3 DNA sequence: TGCGCCAGCAGCTTGCCAGGGGCCTACGAGCAGTACTTC. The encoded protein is CASSLPGAYEQYF.

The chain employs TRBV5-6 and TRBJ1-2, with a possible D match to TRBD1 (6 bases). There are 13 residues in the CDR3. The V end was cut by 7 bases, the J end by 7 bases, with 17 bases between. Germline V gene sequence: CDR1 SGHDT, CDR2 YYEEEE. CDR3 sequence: CASAVEGGRGYTF. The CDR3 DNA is TGTGCCAGCGCCGTTGAAGGGGGTCGTGGCTACACCTTC.

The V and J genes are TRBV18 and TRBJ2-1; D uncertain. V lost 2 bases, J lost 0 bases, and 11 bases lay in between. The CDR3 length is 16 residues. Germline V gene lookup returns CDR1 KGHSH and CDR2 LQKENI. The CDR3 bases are TGTGCCAGCTCACCAGAATCGGGTAGCTCCTACAATGAGCAGTTCTTC. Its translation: CASSPESGSSYNEQFF.

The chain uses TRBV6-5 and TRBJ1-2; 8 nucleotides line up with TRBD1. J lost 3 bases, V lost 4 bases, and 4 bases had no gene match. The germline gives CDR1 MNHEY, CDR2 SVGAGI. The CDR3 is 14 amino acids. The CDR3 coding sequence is TGTGCCAGCAGTTTTCAGGGGGCCGACTATGGCTACACCTTC. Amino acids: CASSFQGADYGYTF.

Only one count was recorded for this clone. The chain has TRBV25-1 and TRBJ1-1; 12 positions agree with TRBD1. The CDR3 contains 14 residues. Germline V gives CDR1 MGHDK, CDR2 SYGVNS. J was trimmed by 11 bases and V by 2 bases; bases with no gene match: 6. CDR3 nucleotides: TGTGCCAGCAGTGAAGTGGGACAGGGGGCGAGGGCTTTCTTT. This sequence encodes CASSEVGQGARAFF.

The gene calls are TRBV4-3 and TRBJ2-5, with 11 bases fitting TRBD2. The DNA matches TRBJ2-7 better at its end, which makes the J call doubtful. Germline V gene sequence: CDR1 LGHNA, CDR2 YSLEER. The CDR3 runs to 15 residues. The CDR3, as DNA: TGCGCCAGCAGCCCAGTAGCGGGGGGGGCCTACGAGCAGTACTTC. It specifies CASSPVAGGAYEQYF.

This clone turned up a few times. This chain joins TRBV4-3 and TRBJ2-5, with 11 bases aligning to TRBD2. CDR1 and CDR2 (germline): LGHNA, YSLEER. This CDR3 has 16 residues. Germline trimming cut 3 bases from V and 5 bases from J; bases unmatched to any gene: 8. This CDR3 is CASSQSVAGGRETQYF. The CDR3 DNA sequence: TGCGCCAGCAGCCAGTCTGTAGCGGGGGGGCGGGAGACCCAGTACTTC.

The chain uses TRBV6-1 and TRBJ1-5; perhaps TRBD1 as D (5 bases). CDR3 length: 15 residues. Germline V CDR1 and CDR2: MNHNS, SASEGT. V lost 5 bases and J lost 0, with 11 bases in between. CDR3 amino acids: CASSQQDYSNQPQHF. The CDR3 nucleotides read TGTGCCAGCAGTCAACAGGATTATAGCAATCAGCCCCAGCATTTT.

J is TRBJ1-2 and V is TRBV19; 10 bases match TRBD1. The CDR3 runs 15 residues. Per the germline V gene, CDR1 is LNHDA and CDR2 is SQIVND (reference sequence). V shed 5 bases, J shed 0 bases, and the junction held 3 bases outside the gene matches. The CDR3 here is CASSDGQGANYGYTF. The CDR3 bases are TGTGCCAGTAGTGATGGACAGGGGGCTAACTATGGCTACACCTTC.

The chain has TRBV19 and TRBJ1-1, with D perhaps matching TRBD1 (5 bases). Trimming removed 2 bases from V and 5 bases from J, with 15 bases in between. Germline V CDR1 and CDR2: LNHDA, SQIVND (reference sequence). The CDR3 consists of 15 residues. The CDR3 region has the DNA TGTGCCAGTAGTATATGGGCTGGAAGGGGAACTGAAGCTTTCTTT. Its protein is CASSIWAGRGTEAFF.

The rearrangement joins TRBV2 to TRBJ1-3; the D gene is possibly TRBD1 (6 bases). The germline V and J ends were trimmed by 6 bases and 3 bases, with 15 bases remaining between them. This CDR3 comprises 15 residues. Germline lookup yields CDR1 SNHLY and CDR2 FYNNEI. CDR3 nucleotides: TGTGCCAGCAGCCTAACAGGGACGAGTGGAAACACCATATATTTT. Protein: CASSLTGTSGNTIYF.

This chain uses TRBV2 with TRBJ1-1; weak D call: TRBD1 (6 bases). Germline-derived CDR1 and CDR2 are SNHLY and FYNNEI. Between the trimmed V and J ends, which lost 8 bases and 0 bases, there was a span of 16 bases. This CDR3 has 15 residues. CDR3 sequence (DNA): TGTGCCAGCGACCTCGGACAGAAAATGAACACTGAAGCTTTCTTT. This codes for CASDLGQKMNTEAFF.